A selection of T cell receptor beta chains follows, all from one sample in a study of T-cell reconstitution after alpha-beta-depleted transplantation in children. Using its own MiXCR run on the PCR reads, TCRdb lists one record per CDR3 protein. The sample yields about 110,000 distinct CDR3 sequences, 10% seen once. Sequenced here: PBMCs from the stem cell graft donor, sampled from the stem cell graft. Receptors originate from a human donor who donated a stem cell graft to a child with acute lymphoblastic leukemia. Both conserved end residues are part of each CDR3. The order of the fields is V gene, J gene, clone size, D gene, CDR3 length, CDR3 DNA, CDR3 protein. A D gene is named only where the DNA matches it firmly. Clone size is not always given. Where it is, it says once, few, many or a class for expanded clones.

>TRBV6-1|TRBJ1-1|many|TRBD1|15
TGTGCCAGCACTCTTGACAGGGCCCCGAACACTGAAGCTTTCTTT
CASTLDRAPNTEAFF
>TRBV20-1|TRBJ2-3|many|.|13
TGCAGTGCTACTCCAGCCCGCACAGATACGCAGTATTTT
CSATPARTDTQYF
>TRBV12-3/TRBV12-4|TRBJ2-3|many|.|14
TGTGCCAGCAGCCCCGGAGTCTGGGCAGATACGCAGTATTTT
CASSPGVWADTQYF
>TRBV7-9|TRBJ2-5|many|TRBD2|16
TGTGCCAGCAGCTCCCCTAGCGGGAGGGCCATGGAGACCCAGTACTTC
CASSSPSGRAMETQYF
>TRBV6-5|TRBJ2-7|many|TRBD2|15
TGTGCCAGCAGTTATCCGACTAGCGGGAGGTACGAGCAGTACTTC
CASSYPTSGRYEQYF
>TRBV7-2|TRBJ2-5|many|.|15
TGTGCCAGCAGCGTGGGACTCCGACAAGGGGAGACCCAGTACTTC
CASSVGLRQGETQYF
>TRBV20-1|TRBJ1-3|many|.|15
TGCAGTGCCGAAGACAGGTCCCGCTCTGGAAACACCATATATTTT
CSAEDRSRSGNTIYF
>TRBV6-2/TRBV6-3|TRBJ1-5|.|.|15
TGTGCCAGCAGTTACCTCAGGAATAGCAATCAGCCCCAGCATTTT
CASSYLRNSNQPQHF
>TRBV12-3/TRBV12-4|TRBJ1-1|many|TRBD1|13
TGTGCCAGCAGTTTGGGGACAGGGAGTGAAGCTTTCTTT
CASSLGTGSEAFF
>TRBV6-1|TRBJ1-1|.|.|14
TGTGCCACCCCACCCAGGAAGATGGGCACTGAAGCTTTCTTT
CATPPRKMGTEAFF
>TRBV7-6|TRBJ2-7|many|.|13
TGTGCCAGCAGCTTAGTAGTCAGGGACGAGCAGTACTTC
CASSLVVRDEQYF
>TRBV12-3/TRBV12-4|TRBJ2-3|many|TRBD1|14
TGTGCCAGCAGTGGGACAGGGGACACAGATACGCAGTATTTT
CASSGTGDTDTQYF
>TRBV6-4|TRBJ1-5|once|.|17
TGTGCCAGCAGTGCCCTCGGGAGGGTGAATAGCAATCAGCCCCAGCATTTT
CASSALGRVNSNQPQHF
>TRBV7-8|TRBJ2-3|many|TRBD1|15
TGTGCCAGCAGCTCAAGACAGGGTAGCACAGATACGCAGTATTTT
CASSSRQGSTDTQYF
>TRBV29-1|TRBJ1-2|many|.|11
TGCAGCGACCAGCAGTTCTATGGCTACACCTTC
CSDQQFYGYTF
>TRBV5-1|TRBJ2-1|many|.|13
TGCGCCAGCAGCTTGGGTGCGAGAAACGAGCAGTTCTTC
CASSLGARNEQFF
>TRBV30|TRBJ2-2|many|.|14
TGTGCCTGCCGCCCAGGATCGAACACCGGGGAGCTGTTTTTT
CACRPGSNTGELFF
>TRBV20-1|TRBJ2-1|many|TRBD2|15
TGCAGTGCTAGAGTCAGCCGGGACTATTACAATGAGCAGTTCTTC
CSARVSRDYYNEQFF
>TRBV7-9|TRBJ2-1|many|.|13
TGTGCCAGCAGCTTGGCAGGTCCTTATGAGCAGTTCTTC
CASSLAGPYEQFF
>TRBV18|TRBJ1-2|.|.|15
TGTGCCAGCTCACCAGGGGCGGCGGTTGAGTATGGCTACACCTTC
CASSPGAAVEYGYTF
>TRBV20-1|TRBJ2-7|.|TRBD1|13
TGCAGTGCCAGGGGAGACAGGGAAGGCGAGCAGTACTTC
CSARGDREGEQYF
>TRBV5-1|TRBJ1-1|many|TRBD1|13
TGCGCCAGCAGAACGGGACAGGGCACTGAAGCTTTCTTT
CASRTGQGTEAFF
>TRBV24-1|TRBJ2-3|many|TRBD1|15
TGTGCCACCAGTGATTTGATGAGGGGGCGAGATACGCAGTATTTT
CATSDLMRGRDTQYF
>TRBV7-2|TRBJ2-7|many|TRBD2|16
TGTGCCAGCACCACCCTCAATGGACTAGCACAAGACGAGCAGTACTTC
CASTTLNGLAQDEQYF
>TRBV18|TRBJ1-2|many|.|16
TGTGCCAGCTCACCACCAGAGACAGGAGTAAACTATGGCTACACCTTC
CASSPPETGVNYGYTF
>TRBV7-2|TRBJ2-1|many|.|15
TGTGCCAGCAGCGTAGGGGCTGGCCGTTCGGATGAGCAGTTCTTC
CASSVGAGRSDEQFF
>TRBV20-1|TRBJ2-1|many|TRBD2|17
TGCAGTGCTAGAAAGACTAGCGGGAGGACCTCCTACAATGAGCAGTTCTTC
CSARKTSGRTSYNEQFF
>TRBV11-2|TRBJ2-7|many|.|14
TGTGCCAGCAGCTTATTGCAGGGGTCCTACGAGCAGTACTTC
CASSLLQGSYEQYF
>TRBV28|TRBJ2-6|many|TRBD1|14
TGTGCCATCGAGACAGGGACGGGGGCCAACGTCCTGACTTTC
CAIETGTGANVLTF
>TRBV27|TRBJ1-1|many|.|13
TGTGCCAGCAGTTCCAGATCTCAAGCTGAAGCTTTCTTT
CASSSRSQAEAFF
>TRBV6-2/TRBV6-3|TRBJ1-1|many|.|12
TGTGCCAGCAGTTACAGCTACACTGAAGCTTTCTTT
CASSYSYTEAFF
>TRBV5-1|TRBJ2-7|many|TRBD2|15
TGCGCCAGCAGCTTGAGCGGGGGGCAGGGCGTCGAGCAGTACTTC
CASSLSGGQGVEQYF
>TRBV5-1|TRBJ2-7|many|TRBD1|15
TGCGCCAGCAGCTACGGACAGGGCGGCATCTACGAGCAGTACTTC
CASSYGQGGIYEQYF